The sequence of this TCR beta chain was determined in a study of T cell responses to AZD1222 COVID-19 vaccine. Overall study findings and caveats: A rise in Spike-specific TCR breadth and depth followed two AZD1222 doses.

Per the germline V gene, CDR1 is SGDLS and CDR2 is YYNGEE. The V gene lost 0 bases and the J gene lost 6 bases, with 13 bases spanning the gap. This CDR3 has 16 residues. This clone has a handful of counts. Its antigen remains unidentified. The assay was immunoSEQ multiplex PCR, and TCRdb's table has in-frame clones only and misses some. The repertoire holds 150,000 or so clones, with roughly 90% as singletons. The chain recombines TRBV9 with TRBJ1-6; the D gene is possibly TRBD1 (5 bases). This TCR derives from an adult in good health. Sequencing was performed on peripheral blood, taken on day 0 of AZD1222 vaccination. This chain's CDR3 is CASSVAGTLTNSPLHF. CDR3 sequence (DNA): TGTGCCAGCAGCGTAGCCGGGACGCTCACTAATTCACCCCTCCACTTT.